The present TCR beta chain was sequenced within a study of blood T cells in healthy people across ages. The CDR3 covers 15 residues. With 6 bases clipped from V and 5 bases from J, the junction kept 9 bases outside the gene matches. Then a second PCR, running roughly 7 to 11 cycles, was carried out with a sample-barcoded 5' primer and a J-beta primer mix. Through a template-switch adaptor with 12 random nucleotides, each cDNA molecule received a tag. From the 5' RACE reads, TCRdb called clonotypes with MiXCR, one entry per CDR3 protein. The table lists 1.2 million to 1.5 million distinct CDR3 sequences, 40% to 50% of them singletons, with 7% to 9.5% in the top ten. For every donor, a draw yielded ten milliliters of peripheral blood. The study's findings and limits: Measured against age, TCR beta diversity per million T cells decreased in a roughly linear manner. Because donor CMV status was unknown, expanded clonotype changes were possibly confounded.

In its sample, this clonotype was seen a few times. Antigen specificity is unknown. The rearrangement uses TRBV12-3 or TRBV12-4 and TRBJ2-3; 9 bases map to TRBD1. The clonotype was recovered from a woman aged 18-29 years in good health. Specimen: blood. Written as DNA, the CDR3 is TGTGCCAGCAGCTCGGCACAGGGGGCCAAAGATACGCAGTATTTT. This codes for CASSSAQGAKDTQYF.